This record looks at one TCR beta chain sequence and its context. Antigen: not known. The entry originates in a study of Ad26.COV2.S vaccination and SARS-CoV-2 variants. Study outcomes and limitations: Breadth, reportedly substantial, characterized the spike-specific CD8+ and CD4+ T cell responses after vaccination. Possible underestimation of total T cell responses by the TCR breadth and depth analyses was noted. Spike-specific TCR breadth was greater after Ad26.COV2.S than placebo.

Profiling relied on immunoSEQ multiplex PCR, and the TCRdb table lists in-frame clones only, not all of them. The repertoire consists of about 180,000 clones, with around 90% occurring once and the leading ten covering 5.9%. Trimming shortened V by 0 bases and J by 6 bases, and 12 bases separated the two germline ends. The length of the CDR3 is 14 residues. Germline loops: CDR1 ENHRY, CDR2 SYGVKD. Sequenced material: peripheral blood, taken after recovery from COVID-19. This rearrangement joins TRBV10-3 to TRBJ2-7; D gene unclear. The sequence derives from a human donor who had recovered from COVID-19. CDR3 sequence: CAISESSRSGEQYF. In nucleotides, the CDR3 is TGTGCCATCAGTGAGTCGTCCAGGTCGGGCGAGCAGTACTTC.